Following are 28 T cell receptor beta chains from one sample sequenced in a study of spatial heterogeneity in lung cancer (dated by TCRdb to between 2018 and 2020). What this sample's time point label stands for: sample taken at primary tumor resection. TCR sequencing used whole RNA extracted from tumor and nontumor lung tissue, or from cryopreserved PBMC samples, without cell sorting. The receptor library was made with 5' RACE. TCRdb shows the sequencer as NextSeq 500. TCRdb reprocessing: public reads trimmed at Q25 with fastp, clones called with MiXCR, in-frame beta chains kept. Records with the same CDR3 protein are collapsed into one entry carrying the most frequent genes and DNA. The table for this sample lists several thousand distinct CDR3 sequences; about a fifth of them were counted only once. The biggest ten clones account for less than 20% of the sample. This sample comprised PBMCs, obtained at surgery. The receptors shown here come from a female donor with early-stage non-small cell lung cancer.

By sample share, this clonotype is medium-sized. The chain joins TRBV5-4 to TRBJ2-1, with a tentative D call TRBD1 (6 bases). Germline lookup yields CDR1 SGHNT and CDR2 YYREEE (reference sequence). This CDR3 has 17 residues. Deletions cut 6 bases from V and 0 bases from J, with 19 bases between. The CDR3 nucleotides read TGTGCCAGCAACTCCGCAGGGGACCCAAGCTCCTACAATGAGCAGTTCTTC. Its protein is CASNSAGDPSSYNEQFF.

This clonotype was counted once. The chain joins TRBV20-1 to TRBJ1-1; TRBD1 agrees at 12 bases. The CDR3 contains 13 residues. V gave up 4 bases and J gave up 7 bases; unmatched junction bases: 4. Germline V gene sequence: CDR1 DFQATT, CDR2 SNEGSKA (reference sequence). Here the CDR3 DNA reads TGCAGTGCTAAGTGGGACAGGGGGCGTGAAGCTTTCTTT. Translated: CSAKWDRGREAFF.

There are many counts of this clonotype. This chain joins TRBV7-9 and TRBJ1-1; no clear D. V was shortened by 3 bases and J by 4 bases, with 6 bases between the two germline ends. The CDR3 has 12 amino acids. In germline, CDR1 is SEHNR, CDR2 FQNEAQ (reference sequence). For the CDR3, the DNA is TGTGCCAGCAGCTTTATGGGCACTGAAGCTTTCTTT. Encoded protein: CASSFMGTEAFF.

The chain couples TRBV5-1 to TRBJ2-5; a possible D gene is TRBD2 (6 bases). The V and J ends lost 3 bases and 1 base respectively, with 7 bases between them. Looked up from germline, CDR1 is SGHRS and CDR2 is YFSETQ. CDR3 length: 13 residues. In DNA, the CDR3 is TGCGCCAGCAGCTCCGGGAGCCAAGAGACCCAGTACTTC. This translates into CASSSGSQETQYF.

This clonotype is medium-sized within its sample. This chain connects TRBV30 to TRBJ1-3; D is uncertain. The ends were cut back, 4 bases at V and 0 bases at J, with 7 bases in the middle. The germline V gene has CDR1 GTSNPN and CDR2 SVGIG (reference sequence). The CDR3 has 13 amino acids. The CDR3 DNA follows: TGTGCCTGGACCTCCAACTCTGGAAACACCATATATTTT. Its translation: CAWTSNSGNTIYF.

This chain joins TRBV6-2 or TRBV6-3 and TRBJ2-5, with 9 bases identical to TRBD2. Germline lookup yields CDR1 MNHEY and CDR2 SVGEGT. The CDR3 length is 14 residues. Trimming removed 6 bases from V and 2 bases from J; junction bases left unmatched: 4. The CDR3 protein is CASSRGGGQETQYF. DNA for the CDR3: TGTGCCAGCAGCCGCGGGGGGGGACAAGAGACCCAGTACTTC.

This rearrangement joins TRBV28 to TRBJ1-1; D ambiguous. CDR3 size: 14 residues. V was trimmed by 6 bases and J by 4 bases, leaving 15 bases between them. Germline CDR1 and CDR2: MDHEN and SYDVKM. CDR3 in amino acids: CASSPLISGTEAFF. The CDR3 bases are TGTGCCAGCAGCCCCCTCATCTCGGGCACTGAAGCTTTCTTT.

Sample share makes this clonotype medium-sized. V and J are TRBV19 and TRBJ2-1, with 9 bases identical to TRBD1. V was pared by 1 base and J by 5 bases, with 0 bases of the junction left unmatched. CDR3 length equals 14 residues. Germline CDR1 reads LNHDA; CDR2 reads SQIVND (reference sequence). CDR3 loop: CASSIGQGDNEQFF. CDR3 in DNA: TGTGCCAGTAGTATAGGACAGGGGGACAATGAGCAGTTCTTC.

This clonotype was detected a few times. The J gene is TRBJ1-6, the V gene TRBV9, with a possible D match to TRBD1 (6 bases). Per the germline V gene, CDR1 is SGDLS and CDR2 is YYNGEE. With 1 base removed from V and 7 bases from J, the gap between germline ends came to 12 bases. The CDR3 covers 15 residues. Here the CDR3 DNA reads TGTGCCAGCAGCGTAACAGGGTTACAAAATTCACCCCTCCACTTT. Protein sequence: CASSVTGLQNSPLHF.

This clonotype is medium-sized (0.01 to 0.1%) by share. The chain links TRBV5-1 to TRBJ1-1; D uncertain. The CDR3 runs to 16 residues. V dropped 2 bases and J dropped 5 bases, with 19 bases sitting between them. Germline CDR1 reads SGHRS; CDR2 reads YFSETQ. The CDR3 DNA is TGCGCCAGCAGCTTCACATATCGAGCGGAAAGAACTGAAGCTTTCTTT. It translates to CASSFTYRAERTEAFF.

This clonotype is medium-sized by share. This chain joins TRBV11-2 and TRBJ2-2, with no clear D. CDR3 length equals 14 residues. The germline V and J ends were trimmed by 3 bases and 1 base, with 6 bases remaining between them. Germline V CDR1 and CDR2: SGHAT, FQNNGV. The CDR3: CASSFILNTGELFF. CDR3 in DNA: TGTGCCAGCAGCTTTATTTTGAACACCGGGGAGCTGTTTTTT.

This clonotype is deemed medium-sized (0.01 to 0.1%). The chain is built from TRBV30 and TRBJ1-2, with 9 bases aligning to TRBD1. With 2 bases clipped from V and 6 bases from J, the junction kept 7 bases outside the gene matches. The CDR3 loop spans 14 amino acids. CDR1 and CDR2 from the germline V gene are GTSNPN and SVGIG (reference sequence). The CDR3 DNA is TGTGCCTGGAGTTTGGACAGGGGAAAAGATGGCTACACCTTC. Protein sequence: CAWSLDRGKDGYTF.

This clonotype ranks as medium-sized. J is TRBJ1-4 and V is TRBV5-8; maybe TRBD1 (6 bases). V was trimmed by 2 bases and J by 4 bases, leaving 24 bases between them. The CDR3 runs to 19 residues. Germline CDR1 and CDR2: SGHTS and YDEGEE. CDR3 bases: TGTGCCAGCAGCTTTGTCTGGATCGGGGGGGCGCGCGGTAATGAAAAACTGTTTTTT. This codes for CASSFVWIGGARGNEKLFF.

This clonotype was found many times. The V gene is TRBV18, the J gene TRBJ2-7; the D call may be TRBD1 or TRBD2 (5 bases each). Per the germline V gene, CDR1 is KGHSH and CDR2 is LQKENI. Trimming shortened V by 4 bases and J by 2 bases, and 18 bases separated the two germline ends. The CDR3 runs 16 residues. CDR3 in DNA: TGTGCCAGCTCACGCGAGCCCTATGGGGGAACCTACGAGCAGTACTTC. Translating gives CASSREPYGGTYEQYF.

This clonotype was picked up a small number of times. The rearrangement uses TRBV12-3 or TRBV12-4 and TRBJ2-2, with D tentatively TRBD2 (5 bases). CDR3 size: 15 residues. With 7 bases removed from V and 5 bases from J, the gap between germline ends came to 17 bases. The DNA for the CDR3 is TGTGCCAGCATCCTGTTGGGAGTAGGGACCGGGGAGCTGTTTTTT. Its translation is CASILLGVGTGELFF.

There are a few counts of this clonotype. V is TRBV12-3 or TRBV12-4 and J is TRBJ2-7, with D perhaps TRBD2 (5 bases). The V gene lost 2 bases and the J gene lost 0 bases, with 8 bases spanning the gap. The CDR3 has 14 amino acids. CDR3 coding DNA: TGTGCCAGCAGTTTATGGACTCTCTCCTACGAGCAGTACTTC. Protein sequence: CASSLWTLSYEQYF.

This chain uses TRBV5-1 with TRBJ1-4; D might be TRBD1 (6 bases). The CDR3 has 14 residues. Trimming took off 4 bases at V and 8 bases at J, with 15 bases between the two ends. Germline CDR1 and CDR2: SGHRS and YFSETQ. The CDR3 bases are TGCGCCAGCAGCAAAAACAGGGACGGAGAAAAACTGTTTTTT. As protein: CASSKNRDGEKLFF.

The chain has TRBV12-3 or TRBV12-4 and TRBJ1-1; D gene ambiguous. CDR3 length equals 14 residues. V was trimmed by 4 bases and J by 1 base, leaving 10 bases between them. CDR3 loop: CASSWSRENTEAFF. CDR3 sequence (DNA): TGTGCCAGCAGTTGGTCTAGAGAGAACACTGAAGCTTTCTTT.

This clonotype is termed medium-sized. The V call is TRBV6-5, the J call TRBJ2-3; D is unresolved. The CDR3 loop spans 11 amino acids. V lost 6 bases and J lost 5, with 6 bases in between. Per germline, CDR1 MNHEY and CDR2 SVGAGI. The CDR3 coding sequence is TGTGCCAGCAGATTCAGAGATACGCAGTATTTT. Encoded protein: CASRFRDTQYF.

This clonotype was detected once. This chain links TRBV5-1 with TRBJ2-2; TRBD1 matches 7 bases. This CDR3 is built from 15 residues. V lost 5 bases, J lost 3 bases, and 7 bases stayed unmatched. Germline V CDR1 and CDR2: SGHRS, YFSETQ. The CDR3 bases are TGCGCCAGCAGTAGACAGGGCCACGACACCGGGGAGCTGTTTTTT. It yields the protein CASSRQGHDTGELFF.

This clonotype was seen more than once but under ten times. V usage is TRBV3-1 and J usage is TRBJ2-7, with D maybe TRBD2 (5 bases). CDR1 and CDR2 (germline): LGHDT, YNNKEL (reference sequence). Trimming cost V 0 bases and J 6 bases, with 12 bases left between them. The CDR3 covers 14 residues. CDR3 nucleotide sequence: TGTGCCAGCAGCCAAGATTCGACTATGCGCGAGCAGTACTTC. Encoded protein: CASSQDSTMREQYF.

The V gene is TRBV4-1, the J gene TRBJ2-2; 9 bases are shared with TRBD2. With 4 bases clipped from V and 7 bases from J, the junction kept 13 bases outside the gene matches. Germline assignment: CDR1 MGHRA and CDR2 YSYEKL. The CDR3 spans 17 residues. The CDR3 region is CASSRASGILRGGELFF. CDR3 DNA: TGCGCCAGCAGCCGGGCTAGCGGGATCCTAAGGGGCGGGGAGCTGTTTTTT.

The V call is TRBV9, the J call TRBJ2-3; D call uncertain. The V end lost 0 bases, the J end lost 0 bases, and 14 bases lay between the germline ends. The germline CDR1 and CDR2 sequences are SGDLS and YYNGEE. The CDR3 has 17 amino acids. CDR3 coding DNA: TGTGCCAGCAGCGTAGGACCGACTCACACTAGCACAGATACGCAGTATTTT. Residues: CASSVGPTHTSTDTQYF.

The chain employs TRBV7-8 and TRBJ2-7, with TRBD1 identical over 9 bases. The germline gives CDR1 SGHVS, CDR2 FQNEAQ. V gave up 5 bases and J gave up 8 bases; unmatched junction bases: 13. This CDR3 comprises 15 residues. In DNA form, the CDR3 reads TGTGCCAGCAGCCGAGTTCGGGACAGGGACCTTAAGCAGTACTTC. Its translation: CASSRVRDRDLKQYF.

The chain joins TRBV7-9 to TRBJ2-7, with D perhaps matching TRBD1 (5 bases). Germline CDR1 is SEHNR and CDR2 is FQNEAQ (reference sequence). This CDR3 contains 14 residues. Trimming pared 3 bases from V and 4 bases from J, leaving 13 bases between. The CDR3 DNA reads TGTGCCAGCAGCTTGAATACCAGGGATTACGAGCAGTACTTC. It yields the protein CASSLNTRDYEQYF.

By share of the sample, this clonotype is medium-sized. V is TRBV14 and J is TRBJ2-5; possibly TRBD2 for D (6 bases). The ends were cut back, 6 bases at V and 2 bases at J, with 10 bases in the middle. This CDR3 spans 13 amino acids. The germline V gene encodes CDR1 SGHDN and CDR2 FVKESK. Here the CDR3 DNA reads TGTGCCAGCAGTTGGGGGGTACAAGAGACCCAGTACTTC. It specifies CASSWGVQETQYF.

The rearrangement joins TRBV11-2 to TRBJ2-7; no clear D. Germline CDR1 is SGHAT and CDR2 is FQNNGV. CDR3 size: 14 residues. V lost 5 bases and J 2 bases, leaving 13 bases between the germline ends. The DNA of the CDR3 is TGTGCCAGCAGCAGGGATCCCGGAACCTACGAGCAGTACTTC. Translated: CASSRDPGTYEQYF.

In this sample, this clonotype turned up many times. The chain links TRBV21-1 to TRBJ2-7; TRBD1 was called by the table and not checked on the DNA. TRBV21-1 constitutes a pseudogene. CDR3 length equals 13 residues. CDR3 amino acids: CAPTPGIRTEQYV. For the CDR3, the DNA is TGTGCCCCCACCCCGGGGATCCGTACCGAGCAGTACGTC.